This TCR beta chain stems from a study of PD-L1 blockade in urothelial cancer. Study-level background: Prior chemotherapy in patients spanned 0 to 3 regimens.

Spiked synthetic TCR analogs estimated absolute template abundance per PCR. The assay was immunoSEQ multiplex PCR, and TCRdb's table has in-frame clones only and misses some. In the table there are roughly 46,000 clones, about 85% of which are singletons. The time point was: peripheral blood 6 weeks after treatment start. The V and J ends lost 3 bases and 5 bases, in that order; junction bases with no gene match: 7. CDR1 is SEHNR, CDR2 FQNEAQ, per germline (reference sequence). This CDR3 is built from 15 residues. The material was PBMCs, obtained around atezolizumab (anti-PD-L1) treatment. The sequence came from a man aged 45-65 years with urothelial cancer. J is TRBJ2-1 and V is TRBV7-9; TRBD1 matches 7 bases. Here the CDR3 DNA reads TGTGCCAGCAGCTTTCCAGGGGGACCCAACAATGAGCAGTTCTTC. Translation gives CASSFPGGPNNEQFF.